Listed below are T cell receptor beta chains from one sample, sequenced in a study of shared clonotypes between healthy human individuals. This table comes from immunoSEQ multiplex PCR, and its TCRdb copy is limited to in-frame clones, with some not included. The table lists fewer than 3 million clones, 92% of them singletons. The sequenced material came from naive CD4+ T cells from PBMCs. Receptor source: a man aged 18 to 29 in good health. Some clones in this sample may be carry-over from other donors' samples. The CDR3 runs from the conserved cysteine through the conserved F or W.

v_gene: TRBV29-1; j_gene: TRBJ1-2; len: 13; CDR3aa: CSVEPDPSGGYTF
v_gene: TRBV5-6; j_gene: TRBJ1-1; len: 14; CDR3aa: CASTNSPVDTEAFF
v_gene: TRBV30; j_gene: TRBJ2-7; len: 11; CDR3aa: CAWGVLYEQYF
v_gene: TRBV14; j_gene: TRBJ2-1; len: 16; CDR3aa: CASSQELREPRNEQFF
v_gene: TRBV7-8; j_gene: TRBJ2-3; len: 14; CDR3aa: CASSSTLSADTQYF
v_gene: TRBV7-9; j_gene: TRBJ1-4; len: 14; CDR3aa: CASSSTGRSEKLFF
v_gene: TRBV6-5; j_gene: TRBJ2-1; len: 13; CDR3aa: CASSETSYNEQFF
v_gene: TRBV10-1; j_gene: TRBJ2-3; len: 14; CDR3aa: CASSRQGRTDTQYF
v_gene: TRBV27; j_gene: TRBJ2-5; len: 14; CDR3aa: CASSLVGLGETQYF
v_gene: TRBV7-9; j_gene: TRBJ2-7; len: 18; CDR3aa: CASSPHPGQNRGSYEQYF
v_gene: TRBV7-8; j_gene: TRBJ1-2; len: 12; CDR3aa: CASSSDNYGYTF
v_gene: TRBV7-2; j_gene: TRBJ2-1; len: 15; CDR3aa: CASSQDSSSYNEQFF
v_gene: TRBV29-1; j_gene: TRBJ2-2; len: 16; CDR3aa: CSVADTGAQGTGELFF
v_gene: TRBV29-1; j_gene: TRBJ1-2; len: 13; CDR3aa: CSVVRTGVYGYTF
v_gene: TRBV5-1; j_gene: TRBJ2-7; len: 16; CDR3aa: CASRQGTGLVSYEQYF
v_gene: TRBV2; j_gene: TRBJ2-1; len: 14; CDR3aa: CASSALAGGNEQFF
v_gene: TRBV6-6; j_gene: TRBJ1-3; len: 15; CDR3aa: CASSYRPGSGNTIYF
v_gene: TRBV11-2; j_gene: TRBJ2-5; len: 16; CDR3aa: CASSLKQGIGQETQYF
v_gene: TRBV4-1; j_gene: TRBJ2-7; len: 16; CDR3aa: CASSRPGTSGRGGQYF
v_gene: TRBV5-4; j_gene: TRBJ1-2; len: 12; CDR3aa: CASSFDSSGYTF
v_gene: TRBV7-9; j_gene: TRBJ2-5; len: 16; CDR3aa: CASSSGAQEGLETQYF
v_gene: TRBV18; j_gene: TRBJ2-7; len: 14; CDR3aa: CASSRAGLSYEQYF
v_gene: TRBV5-5; j_gene: TRBJ2-7; len: 15; CDR3aa: CASSASGTQYYEQYF
v_gene: TRBV10-3; j_gene: TRBJ2-7; len: 13; CDR3aa: CATTPASGTEQYF
v_gene: TRBV5-1; j_gene: TRBJ2-1; len: 16; CDR3aa: CASSRAGAPSYNEQFF
v_gene: TRBV18; j_gene: TRBJ2-2; len: 16; CDR3aa: CASSQTTSGGTGELFF
v_gene: TRBV5-1; j_gene: TRBJ2-3; len: 17; CDR3aa: CASSPGPTASSTDTQYF
v_gene: TRBV6-6; j_gene: TRBJ2-7; len: 14; CDR3aa: CASSSGQGGDEQYF
v_gene: TRBV11-2; j_gene: TRBJ2-6; len: 14; CDR3aa: CASRTLSGANVLTF
v_gene: TRBV6-1; j_gene: TRBJ2-5; len: 14; CDR3aa: CASRRDREGETQYF
v_gene: TRBV12-5; j_gene: TRBJ1-1; len: 13; CDR3aa: CASGGRKNTEAFF
v_gene: TRBV9; j_gene: TRBJ1-2; len: 15; CDR3aa: CASSVGTATNYGYTF
v_gene: TRBV5-1; j_gene: TRBJ1-5; len: 13; CDR3aa: CASSETSWGPQHF
v_gene: TRBV5-4; j_gene: TRBJ2-2; len: 17; CDR3aa: CASSFAGGPRNTGELFF
v_gene: TRBV6-6; j_gene: TRBJ1-3; len: 16; CDR3aa: CASSYFREFSGNTIYF
v_gene: TRBV6-5; j_gene: TRBJ2-3; len: 14; CDR3aa: CATRLAESTDTQYF
v_gene: TRBV9; j_gene: TRBJ2-3; len: 17; CDR3aa: CASSPAQSGSFADTQYF
v_gene: TRBV12-2; j_gene: TRBJ2-2; len: 21; CDR3aa: CASRLATQPWNGTTDAGELFF
v_gene: TRBV28; j_gene: TRBJ2-7; len: 22; CDR3aa: CASSPRQAKIGPPGISVYEQYF
v_gene: TRBV2; j_gene: TRBJ1-5; len: 13; CDR3aa: CASSVDSNQPQHF
v_gene: TRBV27; j_gene: TRBJ2-2; len: 17; CDR3aa: CASSSRRQGERTGELFF
v_gene: TRBV18; j_gene: TRBJ2-3; len: 16; CDR3aa: CASSPIAGAGTDTQYF
v_gene: TRBV28; j_gene: TRBJ2-7; len: 13; CDR3aa: CASLRDRTYEQYF
v_gene: TRBV7-3; j_gene: TRBJ2-2; len: 13; CDR3aa: CASRPQGPGELFF
v_gene: TRBV2; j_gene: TRBJ2-3; len: 15; CDR3aa: CASSDFAGVTDTQYF
v_gene: TRBV28; j_gene: TRBJ2-5; len: 16; CDR3aa: CASSKLAGASRETQYF
v_gene: TRBV5-5; j_gene: TRBJ2-5; len: 15; CDR3aa: CASSPRGVAGETQYF
v_gene: TRBV5-1; j_gene: TRBJ2-5; len: 15; CDR3aa: CASSLVGAGQETQYF
v_gene: TRBV30; j_gene: TRBJ1-3; len: 11; CDR3aa: CAWTPRDTIYF
v_gene: TRBV7-2; j_gene: TRBJ1-2; len: 14; CDR3aa: CASSSPGGEYGYTF
v_gene: TRBV18; j_gene: TRBJ1-2; len: 15; CDR3aa: CASSPRAGDDYGYTF
v_gene: TRBV29-1; j_gene: TRBJ2-5; len: 16; CDR3aa: CSVHRPRAREYETQYF
v_gene: TRBV15; j_gene: TRBJ2-7; len: 13; CDR3aa: CATSGDRGLEQYF
v_gene: TRBV2; j_gene: TRBJ2-7; len: 12; CDR3aa: CASSVQGGEQYF
v_gene: TRBV28; j_gene: TRBJ1-2; len: 15; CDR3aa: CASNSPGQGSYGYTF